This T cell receptor (beta chain) was profiled in a study of human thymus T cells. The data were produced by immunoSEQ multiplex PCR, yet TCRdb's version contains in-frame clones alone and is incomplete. The sample includes 75,000 to 90,000 clones, roughly 96% of them seen just once. Thymus was obtained from resections taken during corrective heart surgery. The germline CDR1 and CDR2 sequences are SGHDT and YYEEEE. V was pared by 3 bases and J by 1 base, with 3 bases of the junction left unmatched. The CDR3 loop spans 15 amino acids. In this sample, this clone turned up once. What it recognizes is unknown. General study findings and limits: Highly overlapping thymic repertoires in unrelated individuals were reported by related research.

The V call is TRBV5-6, the J call TRBJ2-3; 9 bases align to TRBD1. Sequenced input: thymus tissue. The origin of this receptor is a boy younger than two with a congenital heart defect but otherwise immunologically healthy. CDR3 sequence reads: CASSSGQGCTDTQYF. CDR3 DNA: TGTGCCAGCAGCTCCGGACAGGGGTGCACAGATACGCAGTATTTT.